A single sample is the source of the 15 T cell receptor beta chains below, sequenced in a study of blood T cell repertoires in COVID-19 (TCRdb year 2020). The library was obtained by the immunoSEQ multiplex PCR assay. TCRdb provides this immuneACCESS table in a form limited to in-frame rearrangements. Some clones are lacking; in checked studies, under half of them reflect an unresolved V gene, and why the rest are absent is not known. The sample includes approximately 90,000 clones, with under 85% observed a single time. The ten top clones hold under 15% of the sample. Sequenced material: peripheral blood. The receptors were sampled from a human donor in a cohort sampled during active COVID-19.

The V and J genes are TRBV28 and TRBJ1-1; D uncertain. The CDR3 has 13 amino acids. Germline V CDR1 and CDR2: MDHEN, SYDVKM. Trimming took off 4 bases at V and 0 bases at J, with 6 bases between the two ends. The CDR3 DNA reads TGTGCCAGCAGTTACGGGGTGAACACTGAAGCTTTCTTT. Its translation: CASSYGVNTEAFF.

The chain has TRBV3-1 (or the pseudogene TRBV3-2) and TRBJ2-3; 9 bases agree with TRBD2. The germline gives CDR1 LGHDT, CDR2 YNNKEL (reference sequence). Trimming at V came to 4 bases and at J to 1 base, leaving 6 bases not matched to a gene. The CDR3 sequence is 16 residues long. CDR3 sequence reads: CASSPGTSSRTDTQYF. CDR3 DNA: TGTGCCAGCAGCCCCGGGACTAGCTCACGCACAGATACGCAGTATTTT.

The chain recombines TRBV7-3 with TRBJ2-7, with D hard to call. Looked up from germline, CDR1 is SGHTA and CDR2 is FQGTGA. The CDR3 has 16 amino acids. With 5 bases removed from V and 2 bases from J, the gap between germline ends came to 19 bases. CDR3 coding DNA: TGTGCCAGCAGCAGTCCCGGCGGTGCGCGCCCCTACGAGCAGTACTTC. Protein sequence: CASSSPGGARPYEQYF.

J is TRBJ2-3 and V is TRBV7-3, with D perhaps TRBD2 (5 bases). The CDR3 extends over 14 amino acids. V lost 2 bases, J lost 9 bases, and 15 bases lay in between. The germline CDR1 and CDR2 sequences are SGHTA and FQGTGA. This CDR3 reads CASSLEGRLGTQYF. The DNA of the CDR3 is TGTGCCAGCAGCTTAGAGGGCCGATTAGGCACGCAGTATTTT.

This chain links TRBV7-6 with TRBJ2-5; a possible D gene is TRBD1 (6 bases). Germline V CDR1 and CDR2: SGHVS, FNYEAQ. Trimming cost V 5 bases and J 0 bases, with 13 bases left between them. The CDR3 runs to 15 residues. CDR3: CASSPAGTNQETQYF. The CDR3 nucleotides read TGTGCCAGCAGCCCGGCCGGGACAAACCAAGAGACCCAGTACTTC.

This chain connects TRBV5-4 to TRBJ2-7, with D tentatively TRBD1 (5 bases). Germline V gene sequence: CDR1 SGHNT, CDR2 YYREEE (reference sequence). V was clipped by 3 bases and J by 4 bases, with 11 bases between them. The CDR3 sequence is 13 residues long. CDR3 bases: TGTGCCAGCAGCTCCCCAGGGCAGTACGAGCAGTACTTC. Translation: CASSSPGQYEQYF.

This chain connects TRBV6-6 to TRBJ1-5, with 12 bases fitting TRBD1. V shed 7 bases and J 6 bases; nucleotides not matched to a gene: 7. There are 15 residues in the CDR3. CDR1 and CDR2 (germline): MNHNY, SVGAGI (reference sequence). CDR3 protein: CASNAGTGGGQPQHF. The DNA of the CDR3 is TGTGCCAGCAACGCCGGGACAGGGGGCGGTCAGCCCCAGCATTTT.

The chain employs TRBV9 and TRBJ1-2, with D perhaps matching TRBD1 (5 bases). The CDR3 extends over 14 amino acids. V gave up 0 bases and J gave up 6 bases, with 12 bases separating them. CDR1 is SGDLS and CDR2 is YYNGEE in the germline V gene. CDR3 bases: TGTGCCAGCAGCGTAGAGGCGGGACGAGATGGCTACACCTTC. Translation: CASSVEAGRDGYTF. The whole variable domain, filled in from reference TRBV9 and TRBJ1-2, reads DSGVTQTPKHLITATGQRVTLRCSPRSGDLSVYWYQQSLDQGLQFLIQYYNGEERAKGNILERFSAQQFPDLHSELNLSSLELGDSALYFCASSVEAGRDGYTFGSGTRLTVV.

This clone was seen once. The V and J genes are TRBV28 and TRBJ1-2, with D possibly TRBD1 on 6 matching bases. The CDR3 is 12 residues long. The V and J ends lost 9 bases and 7 bases respectively, with 15 bases between them. The germline gives CDR1 MDHEN, CDR2 SYDVKM. This chain's CDR3 is CASRTVERGYTF. The DNA for the CDR3 is TGTGCCAGTCGGACAGTAGAGCGTGGCTACACCTTC.

The chain is built from TRBV27 and TRBJ2-3; D uncertain. This CDR3 is built from 15 residues. V was trimmed by 5 bases and J by 5 bases, leaving 17 bases between them. The germline V gene encodes CDR1 MNHEY and CDR2 SMNVEV (reference sequence). This CDR3 is CASSGNALLKDTQYF. The CDR3 DNA reads TGTGCCAGCAGTGGTAATGCACTCTTAAAAGATACGCAGTATTTT.

This clone was detected once. V is TRBV11-2 and J is TRBJ1-6, with D perhaps matching TRBD1 (6 bases). CDR1 is SGHAT and CDR2 is FQNNGV in the germline V gene. This CDR3 has 19 residues. V lost 2 bases to trimming and J lost 11 bases, with 28 bases between them. CDR3 residues: CASSLRAGGRSRALPPLHF. The CDR3 bases are TGTGCCAGCAGCTTAAGAGCCGGGGGGCGGTCCCGGGCATTGCCACCCCTCCACTTT.

This clone was seen once. V is TRBV2 and J is TRBJ1-1, with D uncertain. CDR3 size: 13 residues. Germline CDR1 SNHLY, CDR2 FYNNEI. The V gene lost 3 bases and the J gene lost 3 bases, with 8 bases spanning the gap. The CDR3 reads CASSESRDTEAFF. The CDR3 region has the DNA TGTGCCAGCAGTGAGTCCCGGGACACTGAAGCTTTCTTT.

This sequence joins TRBV6-5 and TRBJ1-2; possibly TRBD1 for D (5 bases). Trimming left V 6 bases short and J 8 bases short, with 16 bases between. CDR1 is MNHEY, CDR2 SVGAGI, per germline. This CDR3 comprises 13 residues. The CDR3: CASRSDRSLGYTF. The CDR3 DNA reads TGTGCCAGCAGATCCGACAGATCCCTAGGCTACACCTTC.

This sequence joins TRBV6-2 or TRBV6-3 and TRBJ2-5; unclear D gene. Germline CDR1 is MNHEY and CDR2 is SVGEGT. This CDR3 has 13 amino acids. The V gene lost 2 bases and the J gene lost 2 bases, with 6 bases spanning the gap. This chain's CDR3 is CASSYGQQETQYF. CDR3 DNA sequence: TGTGCCAGCAGTTACGGGCAGCAAGAGACCCAGTACTTC.

Here the CDR3 DNA reads TGTGCCAGCAGTAACGGCGGGACAGGCGAAAACTATGGCTACACCTTC. Translating gives CASSNGGTGENYGYTF. This chain joins TRBV2 and TRBJ1-2, with 8 nucleotides matching TRBD1. The CDR3 extends over 16 amino acids. The V gene end was trimmed by 5 bases and the J gene end by 2 bases; junction bases not matched to a gene: 10. Germline assignment: CDR1 SNHLY and CDR2 FYNNEI.